Listed below are T cell receptor beta chains from one sample, sequenced in a study of T cell responses to AZD1222 COVID-19 vaccine. Using immunoSEQ multiplex PCR, the repertoire was profiled, and TCRdb retains in-frame clones only, with some absent. In the table there are roughly 97,000 clones, 70% to 90% of which are singletons. The source was peripheral blood, collected on day 0 of AZD1222 vaccination. Source of these receptors: an adult in good health. CDR3s include the opening cysteine and the closing phenylalanine or tryptophan. The D gene is left open where the match is weak. The size field is filled for only some rows; it gives once, few, many or a size class.

size: -
J: TRBJ2-2
D: -
V: TRBV4-2
CDR3: CASSQPRGGKLGTGELFF
DNA: TGTGCCAGCAGCCAGCCCAGGGGGGGCAAGTTGGGCACCGGGGAGCTGTTTTTT

size: -
J: TRBJ1-1
D: TRBD1
V: TRBV11-3
CDR3: CASSLEGTVMNTEAFF
DNA: TGTGCCAGCAGCTTAGAGGGGACAGTTATGAACACTGAAGCTTTCTTT

size: -
J: TRBJ1-5
D: -
V: TRBV2
CDR3: CAGSQYSNQPQHF
DNA: TGTGCCGGGTCACAGTATAGCAATCAGCCCCAGCATTTT

size: -
J: TRBJ2-3
D: TRBD2
V: TRBV3-1/TRBV3-2
CDR3: CASSHRRLAGGTDTQYF
DNA: TGTGCCAGCAGCCATCGAAGACTAGCGGGGGGCACAGATACGCAGTATTTT

size: -
J: TRBJ1-3
D: -
V: TRBV4-1
CDR3: CASSQVSMTGNTIYF
DNA: TGCGCCAGCAGCCAAGTTTCGATGACTGGAAACACCATATATTTT

size: -
J: TRBJ2-5
D: TRBD2
V: TRBV28
CDR3: CASSIQWEGSQETQYF
DNA: TGTGCCAGCAGTATCCAGTGGGAGGGAAGCCAAGAGACCCAGTACTTC

size: -
J: TRBJ2-3
D: TRBD1
V: TRBV28
CDR3: CASSFAGTGISDTQYF
DNA: TGTGCCAGCAGTTTCGCCGGGACAGGGATATCCGATACGCAGTATTTT

size: once
J: TRBJ1-3
D: TRBD1
V: TRBV6-5
CDR3: CASSRPGQGGNTIYF
DNA: TGTGCCAGCAGTCGACCTGGACAGGGAGGAAACACCATATATTTT

size: -
J: TRBJ2-7
D: TRBD2
V: TRBV5-4
CDR3: CASSFLGRAEQYF
DNA: TGTGCCAGCAGCTTTCTCGGGAGGGCCGAGCAGTACTTC

size: -
J: TRBJ2-7
D: -
V: TRBV28
CDR3: CASSPRQFEQYF
DNA: TGTGCCAGCAGTCCTCGCCAATTCGAGCAGTACTTC

size: -
J: TRBJ2-3
D: -
V: TRBV19
CDR3: CASSIAGGGPTDTQYF
DNA: TGTGCCAGTAGTATAGCCGGCGGGGGCCCCACAGATACGCAGTATTTT

size: -
J: TRBJ2-5
D: -
V: TRBV6-5
CDR3: CASRPGAGWETQYF
DNA: TGTGCCAGCAGACCCGGGGCTGGTTGGGAGACCCAGTACTTC

size: -
J: TRBJ1-5
D: -
V: TRBV10-3
CDR3: CAISETSANQPQHF
DNA: TGTGCCATCAGTGAGACGTCGGCTAATCAGCCCCAGCATTTT

size: -
J: TRBJ1-4
D: -
V: TRBV5-6
CDR3: CASSHLRIWSTNEKLFF
DNA: TGTGCCAGCAGCCACCTTAGGATTTGGTCTACTAATGAAAAACTGTTTTTT

size: -
J: TRBJ2-3
D: -
V: TRBV7-2
CDR3: CASSSTSSDTQYF
DNA: TGTGCCAGCAGCTCGACTAGTTCAGATACGCAGTATTTT

size: -
J: TRBJ1-3
D: -
V: TRBV19
CDR3: CADPLGNTIYF
DNA: TGTGCCGATCCTTTGGGGAACACCATATATTTT

size: -
J: TRBJ2-3
D: TRBD2
V: TRBV2
CDR3: CASSIIASGILTDTQYF
DNA: TGTGCCAGCAGTATTATTGCTAGCGGGATCCTCACAGATACGCAGTATTTT

size: -
J: TRBJ1-2
D: TRBD1
V: TRBV7-6
CDR3: CASSLRDREKRGYTF
DNA: TGTGCCAGCAGCCTCCGGGACAGGGAAAAGAGAGGCTACACCTTC

size: -
J: TRBJ1-3
D: -
V: TRBV3-1/TRBV3-2
CDR3: CASSRTDTSSGNTIYF
DNA: TGTGCCAGCAGCCGGACGGATACCAGCTCTGGAAACACCATATATTTT

size: -
J: TRBJ2-5
D: -
V: TRBV5-6
CDR3: CASSLVGILETQYF
DNA: TGTGCCAGCAGCTTGGTAGGGATCCTGGAGACCCAGTACTTC

size: -
J: TRBJ1-6
D: -
V: TRBV6-5
CDR3: CASNRRTQGDSPLHF
DNA: TGTGCCAGCAACCGGAGAACACAGGGAGATTCACCCCTCCACTTT

size: few
J: TRBJ1-1
D: -
V: TRBV4-1
CDR3: CASSQPYPTGNTEAFF
DNA: TGCGCCAGCAGCCAACCCTACCCGACAGGGAACACTGAAGCTTTCTTT

size: once
J: TRBJ1-1
D: -
V: TRBV28
CDR3: CASRWTANTEAFF
DNA: TGTGCCAGCAGGTGGACAGCCAACACTGAAGCTTTCTTT

size: -
J: TRBJ1-1
D: -
V: TRBV2
CDR3: CAARRTRNTEAFF
DNA: TGTGCCGCACGGAGGACACGTAACACTGAAGCTTTCTTT

size: -
J: TRBJ1-1
D: TRBD1
V: TRBV5-1
CDR3: CASSATLQGARMNTEAFF
DNA: TGCGCCAGCAGCGCTACCTTACAGGGGGCTAGGATGAACACTGAAGCTTTCTTT

size: -
J: TRBJ1-3
D: -
V: TRBV6-5
CDR3: CASSYSRSSGNTIYF
DNA: TGTGCCAGCAGTTACTCCCGGAGCTCTGGAAACACCATATATTTT

size: few
J: TRBJ2-1
D: TRBD1
V: TRBV11-3
CDR3: CASSPLRDSNNEQFF
DNA: TGTGCCAGCAGCCCCCTCCGGGACAGTAACAATGAGCAGTTCTTC

size: -
J: TRBJ2-5
D: -
V: TRBV28
CDR3: CASSRVGSTQYF
DNA: TGTGCCAGCAGCCGGGTTGGGTCGACCCAGTACTTC

size: -
J: TRBJ2-5
D: -
V: TRBV11-2
CDR3: CASSLDQWGQGETQYF
DNA: TGTGCCAGCAGCTTAGATCAATGGGGCCAGGGAGAGACCCAGTACTTC

size: -
J: TRBJ1-1
D: -
V: TRBV6-1
CDR3: CASIWGGTEAFF
DNA: TGTGCCAGCATATGGGGAGGCACTGAAGCTTTCTTT

size: -
J: TRBJ2-3
D: TRBD1
V: TRBV23-1
CDR3: CAGGTGVTDTQYF
DNA: TGCGCCGGTGGGACAGGGGTCACAGATACGCAGTATTTT

size: -
J: TRBJ1-1
D: -
V: TRBV18
CDR3: CASLKTPNTEAFF
DNA: TGTGCCAGCTTAAAGACGCCGAACACTGAAGCTTTCTTT

size: -
J: TRBJ2-3
D: -
V: TRBV27
CDR3: CASSLLGSSDTQYF
DNA: TGTGCCAGCAGTTTATTGGGTTCTTCGGATACGCAGTATTTT

size: -
J: TRBJ2-2
D: -
V: TRBV9
CDR3: CASSVGRETGELFF
DNA: TGTGCCAGCAGCGTGGGCAGGGAGACCGGGGAGCTGTTTTTT

size: few
J: TRBJ1-2
D: -
V: TRBV28
CDR3: CASSLVQGGYTF
DNA: TGTGCCAGCAGTTTAGTTCAGGGAGGCTACACCTTC

size: -
J: TRBJ2-3
D: -
V: TRBV19
CDR3: CASSTGPDTQYF
DNA: TGTGCCAGTAGTACGGGGCCAGATACGCAGTATTTT

size: -
J: TRBJ1-1
D: TRBD1
V: TRBV6-6
CDR3: CASTTGARTEAFF
DNA: TGTGCCAGCACAACAGGGGCGCGCACTGAAGCTTTCTTT

size: -
J: TRBJ1-2
D: -
V: TRBV10-1
CDR3: CASSSGQNYGYTF
DNA: TGCGCCAGCAGCTCTGGACAGAACTATGGCTACACCTTC

size: -
J: TRBJ1-1
D: -
V: TRBV7-3
CDR3: CASSSQENTEAFF
DNA: TGTGCCAGCAGCTCACAGGAGAACACTGAAGCTTTCTTT

size: -
J: TRBJ2-2
D: -
V: TRBV4-1
CDR3: CASSEKSGLGTGELFF
DNA: TGCGCCAGCAGCGAAAAAAGCGGGTTAGGTACCGGGGAGCTGTTTTTT

size: -
J: TRBJ2-1
D: -
V: TRBV11-2
CDR3: CASSSRVGAWNEQFF
DNA: TGTGCCAGCAGCTCTAGGGTGGGGGCTTGGAATGAGCAGTTCTTC

size: -
J: TRBJ1-1
D: -
V: TRBV18
CDR3: CASSPQELMNTEAFF
DNA: TGTGCCAGCTCACCACAGGAGTTGATGAACACTGAAGCTTTCTTT

size: -
J: TRBJ2-1
D: -
V: TRBV10-3
CDR3: CAIGTPLVGEEQFF
DNA: TGTGCCATCGGGACACCTTTAGTGGGAGAAGAGCAGTTCTTC

size: -
J: TRBJ2-7
D: TRBD2
V: TRBV9
CDR3: CASSVSQRGTTYEQYF
DNA: TGTGCCAGCAGCGTATCCCAGCGGGGTACGACCTACGAGCAGTACTTC

size: -
J: TRBJ2-2
D: -
V: TRBV10-1
CDR3: CASSERRDTGELFF
DNA: TGCGCCAGCAGTGAACGGCGGGACACCGGGGAGCTGTTTTTT

size: -
J: TRBJ1-3
D: -
V: TRBV5-1
CDR3: CASSLAGPGNTIYF
DNA: TGCGCCAGCAGTTTGGCAGGCCCTGGAAACACCATATATTTT

size: -
J: TRBJ1-2
D: -
V: TRBV19
CDR3: CASSIGRDYGYTF
DNA: TGTGCCAGTAGTATTGGTCGGGACTATGGCTACACCTTC

size: once
J: TRBJ2-6
D: TRBD1
V: TRBV4-1
CDR3: CASSQEGGTGANVLTF
DNA: TGCGCCAGCAGCCAAGAAGGGGGCACTGGGGCCAACGTCCTGACTTTC

size: -
J: TRBJ2-1
D: TRBD2
V: TRBV7-8
CDR3: CASSLVVAGGPTNEQFF
DNA: TGTGCCAGCAGCTTAGTGGTAGCGGGGGGGCCGACCAATGAGCAGTTCTTC

size: -
J: TRBJ2-7
D: TRBD1
V: TRBV11-2
CDR3: CASSLGRQGDEQYF
DNA: TGTGCCAGCAGCTTAGGCAGGCAGGGGGATGAGCAGTACTTC

size: -
J: TRBJ2-2
D: -
V: TRBV19
CDR3: CASSMSIGELFF
DNA: TGTGCCAGTAGTATGTCAATCGGGGAGCTGTTTTTT

size: -
J: TRBJ1-1
D: -
V: TRBV29-1
CDR3: CSVGQGLNTEAFF
DNA: TGCAGCGTTGGGCAGGGGCTGAACACTGAAGCTTTCTTT

size: -
J: TRBJ2-7
D: -
V: TRBV28
CDR3: CASSSLSGTLSYEQYF
DNA: TGTGCCAGCAGTTCCCTATCGGGAACTCTCTCCTACGAGCAGTACTTC

size: -
J: TRBJ2-6
D: -
V: TRBV29-1
CDR3: CSVEQWQGQSGANVLTF
DNA: TGCAGCGTTGAGCAGTGGCAGGGGCAGTCTGGGGCCAACGTCCTGACTTTC